These 23 T cell receptor beta chains were all obtained from the same sample, sequenced in a study of human T cells and chemical hapten exposure. Time point described: healthy volunteer bleed at 2 weeks. Total RNA was isolated from whole blood that had not been fractionated. One entry per CDR3 protein, called by TCRdb with MiXCR from the RACE reads. The data hold 45,000 or so distinct CDR3 sequences, with 4.4% observed a single time. Sequenced: whole blood. Source of these receptors: a human donor in good health. Some clones in this sample may be carry-over from other donors' samples.

This clonotype was detected a few times. The chain recombines TRBV12-3 or TRBV12-4 with TRBJ2-7, with 7 bases aligning to TRBD1. V lost 4 bases and J lost 2; bases outside the gene matches: 5. The CDR3 loop spans 14 amino acids. Written as DNA, the CDR3 is TGTGCCAGCAGTTCACGGCAGGGGGCCTACGAGCAGTACTTC. As protein: CASSSRQGAYEQYF.

This clonotype was counted many times. V gene TRBV6-1 combines with J gene TRBJ2-1, with no clear D. This CDR3 is 14 amino acids long. V shed 4 bases and J shed 6 bases, with 13 bases lying between them. The germline V gene encodes CDR1 MNHNS and CDR2 SASEGT. The CDR3 coding sequence is TGTGCCAGCAGTGCGGCAAGTCTGTTCAATGAGCAGTTCTTC. It is translated as CASSAASLFNEQFF.

In its sample, this clonotype was seen many times. The chain carries TRBV29-1 and TRBJ1-2; D ambiguous. The CDR3 extends over 11 amino acids. The V and J ends lost 4 bases and 3 bases respectively, with 6 bases between them. Germline CDR1 and CDR2: SQVTM and ANQGSEA. CDR3 sequence: CSVGSDYGYTF. The DNA of the CDR3 is TGCAGCGTTGGGAGTGACTATGGCTACACCTTC.

With respect to this clonotype: The junction departs from germline at one end; a sequencing error may be responsible. This CDR3 is CANSLTRLAGGLDEQFF. The DNA of the CDR3 is TGTGCCAACAGCTTAACGAGACTAGCGGGAGGATTGGATGAGCAGTTCTTC. The genes are TRBV7-3 and TRBJ2-1; TRBD2 matches at 13 bases. Germline V gene sequence: CDR1 SGHTA, CDR2 FQGTGA. The CDR3 has 17 residues.

The chain is built from TRBV9 and TRBJ2-2; D not resolved. The germline V and J ends were trimmed by 0 bases and 7 bases, with 7 bases remaining between them. Germline assignment: CDR1 SGDLS and CDR2 YYNGEE. The CDR3 length is 13 residues. CDR3 sequence: CASSVATGGELFF. The CDR3 DNA sequence: TGTGCCAGCAGCGTAGCCACGGGCGGGGAGCTGTTTTTT.

This clonotype has just a few counts. V gene TRBV10-3 combines with J gene TRBJ1-5, with a tentative D call TRBD1 (6 bases). The CDR3 runs 14 residues. V lost 10 bases, J lost 5 bases, and 18 bases lay in between. From germline, CDR1 is ENHRY and CDR2 SYGVKD. CDR3: CATTDRPWDQPQHF. The DNA for the CDR3 is TGTGCCACCACCGACAGGCCTTGGGATCAGCCCCAGCATTTT.

The table lists this clonotype with many counts. The gene calls are TRBV7-6 and TRBJ2-3; 16 bases match TRBD2. J was trimmed by 5 bases and V by 3 bases; bases with no gene match: 11. This CDR3 is 19 amino acids long. Germline V gene sequence: CDR1 SGHVS, CDR2 FNYEAQ. The CDR3 sequence: CASSLGTSGRVASGDTQYF. CDR3 bases: TGTGCCAGCAGCTTGGGGACTAGCGGGAGGGTGGCAAGCGGAGATACGCAGTATTTT.

This clonotype was counted many times. The rearrangement uses TRBV20-1 and TRBJ2-3; no clear D. Trimming removed 7 bases at V and 2 bases at J, with 7 bases between. Per germline, CDR1 DFQATT and CDR2 SNEGSKA (reference sequence). The CDR3 sequence is 11 residues long. This chain's CDR3 is CSVIVTDTQYF. In nucleotides, the CDR3 is TGCAGTGTTATAGTCACAGATACGCAGTATTTT.

This clonotype was counted between two and nine times. The chain carries TRBV20-1 and TRBJ2-2, with D unclear. This CDR3 region has 13 residues. Germline CDR1 is DFQATT and CDR2 is SNEGSKA (reference sequence). The V and J ends lost 5 bases and 6 bases respectively, with 13 bases between them. The CDR3 DNA follows: TGCAGTGCTCTTGAATATATCGCCGGGGAGCTGTTTTTT. Translated: CSALEYIAGELFF.

The V call is TRBV27, the J call TRBJ1-1, with 11 bases matching TRBD1. The CDR3 runs 18 residues. Germline values: CDR1 MNHEY, CDR2 SMNVEV (reference sequence). V was clipped by 3 bases and J by 7 bases; unmatched bases: 16. CDR3 region: CASSLGPGTGGRVSEAFF. CDR3 DNA sequence: TGTGCCAGCAGTTTGGGCCCAGGGACAGGGGGGCGCGTGAGTGAAGCTTTCTTT.

The rearrangement joins TRBV11-2 to TRBJ1-2, with TRBD1 as a possible D gene (6 bases). The CDR3 length is 13 residues. In germline, CDR1 is SGHAT, CDR2 FQNNGV. V gave up 5 bases and J gave up 4 bases, with 11 bases separating them. The CDR3 spells CASSRTDSYGYTF. In nucleotides, the CDR3 is TGTGCCAGCAGCCGGACAGACTCCTATGGCTACACCTTC.

V usage is TRBV27 and J usage is TRBJ2-1; TRBD2 might be the D (7 bases). The CDR3 has 15 residues. The V end was cut by 7 bases, the J end by 8 bases, with 21 bases between. Per the germline V gene, CDR1 is MNHEY and CDR2 is SMNVEV (reference sequence). The chain's CDR3 is CASIERGGPYDEQFF. The CDR3 coding sequence is TGTGCCAGCATCGAGAGGGGGGGGCCTTACGATGAGCAGTTCTTC.

A few counts support this clonotype. The chain carries TRBV20-1 and TRBJ1-1; TRBD1 might be the D (6 bases). Trimming pared 3 bases from V and 0 bases from J, leaving 11 bases between. The CDR3 extends over 14 amino acids. Germline CDR1 reads DFQATT; CDR2 reads SNEGSKA (reference sequence). CDR3 coding DNA: TGCAGTGCTAGGGGGTGGACAGTGAACACTGAAGCTTTCTTT. Translated: CSARGWTVNTEAFF.

J is TRBJ2-7 and V is TRBV4-2; TRBD1 agrees at 10 bases. Germline V CDR1 and CDR2: LGHNA, YNFKEQ. V was pared by 4 bases and J by 5 bases, with 8 bases of the junction left unmatched. This CDR3 spans 15 amino acids. The CDR3 loop is CASSPPGQGRNEQYF. DNA of the CDR3: TGTGCCAGCAGCCCACCGGGACAGGGGAGAAACGAGCAGTACTTC.

This clonotype was detected many times. The genes are TRBV4-1 and TRBJ1-5; tentative D call: TRBD1 (5 bases). Germline V CDR1 and CDR2: MGHRA, YSYEKL. V was shortened by 1 base and J by 0 bases, with 13 bases between the two germline ends. CDR3 size: 17 residues. DNA for the CDR3: TGCGCCAGCAGCCAAGTGGGGGACTTCTATAGCAATCAGCCCCAGCATTTT. Protein sequence: CASSQVGDFYSNQPQHF.

In its sample, this clonotype was seen many times. The chain uses TRBV12-3 or TRBV12-4 and TRBJ1-5, with no clear D. V dropped 7 bases and J dropped 6 bases, with 16 bases sitting between them. The CDR3 loop spans 14 amino acids. The CDR3, as DNA: TGTGCCAGCACCCGGGCCGACACTCCTCAGCCCCAGCATTTT. It translates to CASTRADTPQPQHF.

This clonotype was detected many times. The rearrangement joins TRBV25-1 to TRBJ1-1; D unclear. The CDR3 has 14 residues. Trimming shortened V by 7 bases and J by 11 bases, and 23 bases separated the two germline ends. Per germline, CDR1 MGHDK and CDR2 SYGVNS. CDR3 residues: CASKANPDLIGAFF. The CDR3 bases are TGTGCCAGCAAAGCAAATCCGGACCTAATTGGGGCTTTCTTT.

This clonotype was detected ten times or more. This chain uses TRBV6-5 with TRBJ2-7, with TRBD1 matching 9 bases. The CDR3 loop spans 16 amino acids. V gave up 7 bases and J gave up 4 bases; unmatched junction bases: 14. Looked up from germline, CDR1 is MNHEY and CDR2 is SVGAGI. The CDR3 is CASIAHSGTGMYEQYF. The DNA of the CDR3 is TGTGCCAGCATCGCCCACTCCGGGACAGGGATGTACGAGCAGTACTTC.

This clonotype occurred a few times. The chain has TRBV3-1 and TRBJ2-7; 8 nucleotides agree with TRBD2. Germline CDR1 LGHDT, CDR2 YNNKEL (reference sequence). J gave up 6 bases and V 4 bases, and 8 bases lay outside the gene matches. There are 14 residues in the CDR3. Here the CDR3 reads CASSPEREPREQYF. The CDR3, as DNA: TGTGCCAGCAGCCCGGAGCGGGAGCCTCGCGAGCAGTACTTC.

This clonotype is labeled as medium-sized (0.01 to 0.1%). V gene TRBV29-1 combines with J gene TRBJ2-3, with 8 bases lining up with TRBD2. The CDR3 loop spans 15 amino acids. J gave up 2 bases and V 4 bases, and 8 bases lay outside the gene matches. Germline V gene lookup returns CDR1 SQVTM and CDR2 ANQGSEA. The CDR3 DNA follows: TGCAGCGTTGTCGGGAGGGGATTTACCACAGATACGCAGTATTTT. It specifies CSVVGRGFTTDTQYF.

This clonotype was picked up many times. The CDR3, as DNA: TGTGCCAGCAGTTACTCGGACAGGCCCAATCAGCCCCAGCATTTT. Translation: CASSYSDRPNQPQHF. This sequence joins TRBV6-5 and TRBJ1-5; TRBD1 agrees at 7 bases. With 0 bases clipped from V and 3 bases from J, the junction kept 2 bases outside the gene matches. This CDR3 has 15 residues. Germline V gene sequence: CDR1 MNHEY, CDR2 SVGAGI.

This clonotype turned up a few times. The genes are TRBV28 and TRBJ2-7, with D possibly matching TRBD1 (5 bases). This CDR3 is built from 14 residues. Per germline, CDR1 MDHEN and CDR2 SYDVKM. The V end lost 3 bases, the J end lost 3 bases, and 12 bases lay between the germline ends. The DNA for the CDR3 is TGTGCCAGCAGTTTGGCAGGGTTGGACTACGAGCAGTACTTC. Its translation is CASSLAGLDYEQYF.

This clonotype was seen many times. This rearrangement joins TRBV20-1 to TRBJ1-2; D may be TRBD1 (5 bases). Germline V lookup: CDR1 DFQATT, CDR2 SNEGSKA (reference sequence). This CDR3 spans 11 amino acids. V lost 2 bases and J 9 bases, leaving 10 bases between the germline ends. As DNA, the CDR3 is TGCAGTGCTAGATCAGGGAGGAGCTACACCTTC. Translation: CSARSGRSYTF.